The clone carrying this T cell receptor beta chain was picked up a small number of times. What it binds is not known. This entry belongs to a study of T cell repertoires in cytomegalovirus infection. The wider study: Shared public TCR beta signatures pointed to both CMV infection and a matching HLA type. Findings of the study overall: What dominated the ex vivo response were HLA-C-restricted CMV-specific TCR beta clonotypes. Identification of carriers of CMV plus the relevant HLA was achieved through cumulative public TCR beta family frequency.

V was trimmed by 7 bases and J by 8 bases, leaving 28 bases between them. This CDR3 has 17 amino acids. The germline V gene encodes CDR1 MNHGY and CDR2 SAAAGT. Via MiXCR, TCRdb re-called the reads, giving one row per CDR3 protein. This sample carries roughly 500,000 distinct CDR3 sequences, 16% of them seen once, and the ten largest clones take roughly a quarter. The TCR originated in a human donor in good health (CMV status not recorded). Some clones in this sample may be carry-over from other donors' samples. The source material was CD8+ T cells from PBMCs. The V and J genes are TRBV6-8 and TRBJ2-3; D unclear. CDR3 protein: CASTYLWASPAGFTQYF. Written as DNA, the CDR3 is TGTGCCAGCACCTACCTGTGGGCCTCCCCGGCCGGTTTTACGCAGTATTTT.